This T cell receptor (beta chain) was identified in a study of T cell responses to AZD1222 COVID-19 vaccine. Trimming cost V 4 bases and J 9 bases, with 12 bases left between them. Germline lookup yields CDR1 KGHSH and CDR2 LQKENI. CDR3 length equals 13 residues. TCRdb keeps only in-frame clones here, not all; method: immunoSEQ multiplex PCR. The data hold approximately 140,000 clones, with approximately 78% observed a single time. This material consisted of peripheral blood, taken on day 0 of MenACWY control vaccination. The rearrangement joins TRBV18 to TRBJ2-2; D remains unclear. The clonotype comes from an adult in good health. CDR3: CASSLLEGRELFF. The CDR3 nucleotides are TGTGCCAGCTCACTACTCGAAGGGAGGGAGCTGTTTTTT.